The clone carrying this T cell receptor beta chain was counted many times. This record belongs to a study of T-cell memory formation after mild COVID-19. Study at large: TCR clusters largely stayed donor specific.

Researchers used 5'RACE with constant-segment primers to make TCR alpha and TCR beta cDNA libraries that carry sample barcodes and UMIs. Via MiXCR, TCRdb re-called the 5' RACE reads, giving one row per CDR3 protein. The data show under 150,000 distinct CDR3 sequences, approximately 16% seen once. V was cut by 4 bases and J by 2 bases, with 16 bases left in between. This CDR3 has 16 amino acids. CDR1 and CDR2 (germline): SGHRS, YFSETQ. Source material: PBMCs or a T cell subset sorted from them (not recorded which). The sequence came from an adult woman who had mild COVID-19 (a few samples of this study predate the infection). Cell type and time point are not known. This rearrangement joins TRBV5-1 to TRBJ2-1; possibly TRBD2 for D (6 bases). CDR3 nucleotides: TGCGCCAGCAGCCCAAGAGCGGGCCCGGCCTACAATGAGCAGTTCTTC. Translated, it gives CASSPRAGPAYNEQFF.